One T cell receptor (beta chain) is described in this entry. As yet, its antigen is unknown. Nonneoplastic adjacent lung devoid of atypia was obtained no less than 2 cm from the tumor margin. The data originate from a study of T cells in localized non-small cell lung cancer. Germline-derived CDR1 and CDR2 are KGHSY and FQNENV. The CDR3 contains 16 residues. Unmatched junction bases numbered 6, after V lost 1 base and J lost 1 base. The data were produced by immunoSEQ multiplex PCR, yet TCRdb's version contains in-frame clones alone and is incomplete. This sample yields just over 1,000 clones, of which around 20% are seen a single time; approximately 19% belongs to the top ten. Study-level findings and limits: Uninvolved adjacent lung had higher T cell clonality than tumor and all other tissues. Higher blood T cell density went with longer overall survival.

This clonotype was sampled from a woman aged 35-70 years with stage III lung adenocarcinoma. The chain recombines TRBV16 with TRBJ2-7; TRBD2 agrees at 8 bases. This specimen consisted of normal lung tissue next to the tumor, obtained before any cancer treatment. The CDR3 spells CASSQLATSASYEQYF. The CDR3, as DNA: TGTGCCAGCAGCCAATTGGCGACTAGCGCATCCTACGAGCAGTACTTC.